This passage covers 30 T cell receptor beta chains from one sample sequenced in a study of early T cells in non-severe SARS-CoV-2 infection. TCRdb ran MiXCR on the 5' RACE reads and lists one entry per CDR3 protein. The table records some 76,000 distinct CDR3 sequences, approximately 14% of them present only once. The sample taken for sequencing was whole blood. The source of these receptors is an adult who was a healthcare worker with PCR-confirmed SARS-CoV-2 infection or an uninfected control (not recorded which).

This clonotype was observed a few times. This chain links TRBV18 with TRBJ2-6, with D perhaps given as TRBD1 or TRBD2 (6 bases each). The ends were cut back, 1 base at V and 4 bases at J, with 11 bases in the middle. In germline, CDR1 is KGHSH, CDR2 LQKENI. This CDR3 has 16 amino acids. The CDR3 DNA reads as TGTGCCAGCTCACCACTGGGGGGCTCCGGGGCCAACGTCCTGACTTTC. Translated: CASSPLGGSGANVLTF.

The V and J genes are TRBV5-6 and TRBJ1-4; a possible D gene is TRBD1 (6 bases). The germline V gene encodes CDR1 SGHDT and CDR2 YYEEEE. V dropped 1 base and J dropped 8 bases, with 6 bases sitting between them. There are 12 residues in the CDR3. CDR3 DNA sequence: TGTGCCAGCAGCTTGCAGGGGGAAAAACTGTTTTTT. Protein product: CASSLQGEKLFF. The variable domain in full, completed from reference TRBV5-6 and TRBJ1-4, reads DAGVTQSPTHLIKTRGQQVTLRCSPKSGHDTVSWYQQALGQGPQFIFQYYEEEERQRGNFPDRFSGHQFPNYSSELNVNALLLGDSALYLCASSLQGEKLFFGSGTQLSVL.

The chain combines TRBV4-1 with TRBJ1-4; D unresolved. CDR1 and CDR2 (germline): MGHRA, YSYEKL. V shed 3 bases and J shed 4 bases, with 12 bases lying between them. The CDR3 spans 15 residues. In nucleotides, the CDR3 is TGCGCCAGCAGCCAGATACCTCTTGGTAATGAAAAACTGTTTTTT. Amino acids: CASSQIPLGNEKLFF.

CDR3 sequence (DNA): TGCAGTGCTAGTGCAGGGTCGGACACCGGGGAGCTGTTTTTT. It codes for CSASAGSDTGELFF. The gene calls are TRBV20-1 and TRBJ2-2; D is perhaps TRBD1 (5 bases). The germline V gene has CDR1 DFQATT and CDR2 SNEGSKA (reference sequence). Trimming stripped 3 bases from V and 3 bases from J, with 11 bases between. The CDR3 is 14 residues long.

This clonotype was observed at least ten times. The chain employs TRBV10-3 and TRBJ2-3, with TRBD1 matching over 9 bases. This CDR3 is built from 17 residues. V lost 1 base, J lost 1 base, and 6 bases stayed unmatched. Germline lookup yields CDR1 ENHRY and CDR2 SYGVKD. Here the CDR3 reads CAISEYRTGAGTDTQYF. The CDR3 coding sequence is TGTGCCATCAGTGAGTATCGGACAGGGGCCGGCACAGATACGCAGTATTTT.

This clonotype turned up a few times. The V call is TRBV28, the J call TRBJ2-1, with 7 positions matching TRBD2. With 3 bases clipped from V and 7 bases from J, the junction kept 9 bases outside the gene matches. From germline, CDR1 is MDHEN and CDR2 SYDVKM. The CDR3 loop spans 15 amino acids. CDR3 coding DNA: TGTGCCAGCAGTTTCAGCGGGGTCCTACGGAATGAGCAGTTCTTC. The encoded protein is CASSFSGVLRNEQFF.

The rearrangement joins TRBV7-6 to TRBJ2-3, with D unresolved. The CDR3 length is 14 residues. The germline CDR1 and CDR2 sequences are SGHVS and FNYEAQ. Trimming pared 2 bases from V and 5 bases from J, leaving 11 bases between. CDR3 amino acids: CASSLIPSGDTQYF. The CDR3 DNA follows: TGTGCCAGCAGCTTAATTCCTTCGGGAGATACGCAGTATTTT.

This clonotype was seen ten or more times. This sequence joins TRBV6-1 and TRBJ2-3; D is undetermined. The V end was cut by 1 base, the J end by 4 bases, with 9 bases between. From germline, CDR1 is MNHNS and CDR2 SASEGT. The CDR3 spans 14 residues. CDR3 sequence (DNA): TGTGCCAGCAGTGAAGTGGGCCGGGCAGATACGCAGTATTTT. This translates into CASSEVGRADTQYF.

A few counts support this clonotype. The rearrangement links TRBV6-6 to TRBJ1-6; 7 nucleotides align to TRBD1. Germline V lookup: CDR1 MNHNY, CDR2 SVGAGI (reference sequence). The length of the CDR3 is 15 residues. Trimming cost V 2 bases and J 6 bases; bases outside gene matches: 4. The CDR3 DNA reads as TGTGCCAGCAGTTACGAGACAGGGCTTAATTCACCCCTCCACTTT. Its translation: CASSYETGLNSPLHF.

This chain uses TRBV18 with TRBJ2-7; D assignment may be TRBD1 or TRBD2 (5 bases each). Trimming took off 3 bases at V and 6 bases at J, with 9 bases between the two ends. Germline CDR1 and CDR2: KGHSH and LQKENI. This CDR3 comprises 12 residues. The CDR3: CASSPSGAEQYF. The CDR3 DNA sequence: TGTGCCAGCTCACCTTCCGGGGCCGAGCAGTACTTC.

CDR3 sequence: CASSLGHLYEQYF. The CDR3 bases are TGTGCCAGCAGCCTGGGGCACCTCTACGAGCAGTACTTC. This chain uses TRBV21-1 with TRBJ2-7; TRBD1 reflects the table's D call only, with no check against the DNA. TRBV21-1 is tagged as a pseudogene. The CDR3 runs to 13 residues.

This clonotype was recorded at least ten times. V gene TRBV20-1 combines with J gene TRBJ2-1; a possible D gene is TRBD2 (6 bases). Germline CDR1 and CDR2: DFQATT and SNEGSKA (reference sequence). The ends were cut back, 5 bases at V and 1 base at J, with 15 bases in the middle. The CDR3 has 15 residues. CDR3 protein: CSAPALSGSYNEQFF. Here the CDR3 DNA reads TGCAGTGCTCCGGCACTTAGCGGTTCCTACAATGAGCAGTTCTTC.

This clonotype was seen many times. The V call is TRBV21-1, the J call TRBJ1-5; the D segment call TRBD1 is taken from the table without a DNA check. TRBV21-1 is annotated as a pseudogene. The CDR3 has 17 amino acids. The CDR3 region is CASSSVREPFSNQPQHF. The DNA for the CDR3 is TGTGCCAGCAGCAGCGTCCGGGAACCCTTTTCTAATCAGCCCCAGCATTTT.

This clonotype was detected many times. V gene TRBV5-1 combines with J gene TRBJ2-4; D not resolved. CDR3 length: 14 amino acids. Trimming stripped 1 base from V and 3 bases from J, with 8 bases between. From germline, CDR1 is SGHRS and CDR2 YFSETQ. The CDR3 region has the DNA TGCGCCAGCAGCTTGAGGGATGACAAAAACATTCAGTACTTC. It encodes CASSLRDDKNIQYF.

Comments on this clonotype: Mismatch with germline at one junction end may stem from a read error. The V call is TRBV6-2 or TRBV6-3, the J call TRBJ2-7; TRBD1 is a possible D gene (5 bases). The CDR3 runs to 13 residues. Germline loops: CDR1 MNHEY, CDR2 SVGEGT. This CDR3 reads CASTWGTSYEQYF. Here the CDR3 DNA reads TGTGCTAGCACCTGGGGCACCTCCTACGAGCAGTACTTC.

J is TRBJ1-1 and V is TRBV6-6, with 7 bases that match TRBD1. Germline V lookup: CDR1 MNHNY, CDR2 SVGAGI (reference sequence). The J segment lost 4 bases and the V segment lost 7 bases, leaving 12 bases of the junction unmatched. This CDR3 has 15 amino acids. CDR3 sequence: CASMRGLGVFTEAFF. In DNA form, the CDR3 reads TGTGCCAGCATGAGGGGGCTCGGCGTGTTCACTGAAGCTTTCTTT.

The chain joins TRBV3-1 to TRBJ1-1; tentatively, D is TRBD1 (5 bases). The CDR3 totals 15 residues. V was cut by 1 base and J by 2 bases, with 11 bases left in between. CDR1 is LGHDT, CDR2 YNNKEL, per germline (reference sequence). This chain's CDR3 is CASSQGSGVNTEAFF. CDR3 in DNA: TGTGCCAGCAGCCAAGGTTCGGGGGTCAACACTGAAGCTTTCTTT. The variable domain in full, completed from reference TRBV3-1 and TRBJ1-1, reads DTAVSQTPKYLVTQMGNDKSIKCEQNLGHDTMYWYKQDSKKFLKIMFSYNNKELIINETVPNRFSPKSPDKAHLNLHINSLELGDSAVYFCASSQGSGVNTEAFFGQGTRLTVV.

The chain carries TRBV28 and TRBJ2-2; the D gene is possibly TRBD1 (6 bases). The germline V and J ends were trimmed by 7 bases and 9 bases, with 9 bases remaining between them. CDR1 is MDHEN, CDR2 SYDVKM, per germline. This CDR3 is built from 11 residues. In DNA form, the CDR3 reads TGTGCCAGCAATTGGGGGCGGGAGCTGTTTTTT. Protein: CASNWGRELFF. Looking up the rest from reference TRBV28 and TRBJ2-2 gives the full variable domain: DVKVTQSSRYLVKRTGEKVFLECVQDMDHENMFWYRQDPGLGLRLIYFSYDVKMKEKGDIPEGYSVSREKKERFSLILESASTNQTSMYLCASNWGRELFFGEGSRLTVL.

V usage is TRBV3-1 and J usage is TRBJ2-5, with 9 bases lining up with TRBD2. The CDR3 has 16 residues. Germline V gives CDR1 LGHDT, CDR2 YNNKEL (reference sequence). V gave up 3 bases and J gave up 5 bases; unmatched junction bases: 10. The CDR3 sequence: CASSQGPGLAIETQYF. CDR3 nucleotides: TGTGCCAGCAGCCAGGGACCGGGACTAGCCATCGAGACCCAGTACTTC.

This clonotype was found many times. This chain connects TRBV5-1 to TRBJ2-7; 7 bases fit TRBD1. The V gene end was trimmed by 4 bases and the J gene end by 2 bases; junction bases not matched to a gene: 18. From germline, CDR1 is SGHRS and CDR2 YFSETQ. CDR3 length equals 18 residues. The CDR3 nucleotides are TGCGCCAGCAGCAAGGGACAGCTCATAGTTAGGGGCCCCTACGAGCAGTACTTC. This sequence encodes CASSKGQLIVRGPYEQYF. Drawing the rest from reference TRBV5-1 and TRBJ2-7, the complete variable domain is KAGVTQTPRYLIKTRGQQVTLSCSPISGHRSVSWYQQTPGQGLQFLFEYFSETQRNKGNFPGRFSGRQFSNSRSEMNVSTLELGDSALYLCASSKGQLIVRGPYEQYFGPGTRLTVT.

In this sample, this clonotype turned up a few times. The CDR3, as DNA: TGTGCCAGCGCCCCTACGGGGGGGGTCGGTGGCTACACCTTC. Translated: CASAPTGGVGGYTF. The rearrangement uses TRBV28 and TRBJ1-2, with D possibly TRBD1 on 5 matching bases. V lost 8 bases, J lost 7 bases, and 20 bases lay in between. Germline V lookup: CDR1 MDHEN, CDR2 SYDVKM. There are 14 residues in the CDR3.

This clonotype was counted at least ten times. The chain combines TRBV29-1 with TRBJ2-1; D uncertain. V lost 7 bases, J lost 5 bases, and 18 bases lay in between. This CDR3 contains 14 residues. Germline CDR1 and CDR2: SQVTM and ANQGSEA. The CDR3 sequence: CSAEKGMSNNEQFF. DNA of the CDR3: TGCAGCGCCGAAAAAGGCATGTCCAACAATGAGCAGTTCTTC.

This clonotype was counted a few times. V and J are TRBV12-3 or TRBV12-4 and TRBJ1-5; D gene ambiguous. There are 14 residues in the CDR3. Deletions cut 3 bases from V and 2 bases from J, with 8 bases between. The CDR3 region is CASSFGVGNQPQHF. DNA for the CDR3: TGTGCCAGCAGTTTCGGGGTTGGCAATCAGCCCCAGCATTTT.

This clonotype occurred a few times. The chain is built from TRBV20-1 and TRBJ1-5, with D uncertain. Deletions cut 1 base from V and 5 bases from J, with 9 bases between. This CDR3 spans 13 amino acids. Per the germline V gene, CDR1 is DFQATT and CDR2 is SNEGSKA (reference sequence). CDR3: CSARGPLDQPQHF. CDR3 coding DNA: TGCAGTGCTAGAGGCCCCTTAGATCAGCCCCAGCATTTT.

This clonotype was picked up many times. This chain links TRBV5-1 with TRBJ2-2, with 7 bases identical to TRBD1. After removal of 5 bases from V and 0 bases from J, the junction contained 10 bases not matched to a gene. Germline assignment: CDR1 SGHRS and CDR2 YFSETQ. The CDR3 is 17 amino acids. Here the CDR3 reads CASRSPGQITNTGELFF. CDR3 sequence (DNA): TGCGCCAGCAGATCTCCGGGACAGATAACGAACACCGGGGAGCTGTTTTTT.

This clonotype was counted only a few times. The chain links TRBV7-2 to TRBJ1-3, with 8 nucleotides matching TRBD1. The length of the CDR3 is 15 residues. V was clipped by 1 base and J by 8 bases; unmatched bases: 7. Germline V CDR1 and CDR2: SGHTA, FQGNSA. CDR3 in DNA: TGTGCCAGCAGCTTAGGCAGAGACAGGGGCCACACCATATATTTT. Its protein product is CASSLGRDRGHTIYF.

This clonotype was counted between two and nine times. The chain employs TRBV6-1 and TRBJ1-5; D possibly corresponds to TRBD1 (6 bases). Per the germline V gene, CDR1 is MNHNS and CDR2 is SASEGT. V gave up 7 bases and J gave up 5 bases, with 9 bases separating them. The CDR3 sequence is 12 residues long. Here the CDR3 DNA reads TGTGCCAGCACCCAGGGGTATCAGCCCCAGCATTTT. Translated, it gives CASTQGYQPQHF.

Ten or more counts support this clonotype. This sequence joins TRBV5-1 and TRBJ2-7; a possible D gene is TRBD1 (6 bases). Germline V gene lookup returns CDR1 SGHRS and CDR2 YFSETQ. This CDR3 is built from 16 residues. Deletions cut 3 bases from V and 2 bases from J, with 18 bases between. The CDR3 DNA sequence: TGCGCCAGCAGCTACTTCCCGGGACAAGGCGCCTACGAGCAGTACTTC. Its translation is CASSYFPGQGAYEQYF.

The chain uses TRBV5-6 and TRBJ1-1; D is uncertain. Germline CDR1 reads SGHDT; CDR2 reads YYEEEE. V was clipped by 5 bases and J by 0 bases, with 8 bases between them. CDR3 length equals 13 residues. Here the CDR3 DNA reads TGTGCCAGCAGGACCGACGTGAACACTGAAGCTTTCTTT. Translation gives CASRTDVNTEAFF.

This clonotype occurred a few times. CDR3 coding DNA: TGTGCCAGCAGCCCACTGACGCGGGTCGGGGAGCAGTTCTTC. It specifies CASSPLTRVGEQFF. This chain uses TRBV9 with TRBJ2-1; possible D gene TRBD2, 5 bases. CDR1 SGDLS and CDR2 YYNGEE come from the germline V gene. This CDR3 is 14 amino acids long. V lost 4 bases, J lost 10 bases, and 18 bases lay in between. The full variable domain, in which reference TRBV9 and TRBJ2-1 provide the parts outside the CDR3, is DSGVTQTPKHLITATGQRVTLRCSPRSGDLSVYWYQQSLDQGLQFLIQYYNGEERAKGNILERFSAQQFPDLHSELNLSSLELGDSALYFCASSPLTRVGEQFFGPGTRLTVL.